These 21 T cell receptor beta chains were all obtained from the same sample, sequenced in a study of blood T cell repertoires in COVID-19. Clones were read by immunoSEQ multiplex PCR, and TCRdb kept only the in-frame ones, dropping some. Here the sample spans about 410,000 clones, 70% to 90% being singletons. The sequencing input was peripheral blood. These receptors all come from a woman in her 40s with COVID-19, enrolled during active disease.

The rearrangement links TRBV9 to TRBJ2-3; no firm D call. This CDR3 contains 13 residues. V lost 9 bases, J lost 2 bases, and 13 bases lay in between. Germline values: CDR1 SGDLS, CDR2 YYNGEE. The CDR3 DNA reads TGTGCCACCCAACGGAGCCTCACAGATACGCAGTATTTT. It codes for CATQRSLTDTQYF.

This chain connects TRBV9 to TRBJ1-3; TRBD1 is a possible D gene (6 bases). CDR3 length equals 16 residues. V lost 0 bases to trimming and J lost 0 bases, with 10 bases between them. Per the germline V gene, CDR1 is SGDLS and CDR2 is YYNGEE. Here the CDR3 reads CASSVGGQISGNTIYF. The CDR3 nucleotides are TGTGCCAGCAGCGTAGGGGGGCAAATCTCTGGAAACACCATATATTTT.

The V gene is TRBV7-8, the J gene TRBJ2-3; tentative D call: TRBD2 (5 bases). The germline V gene encodes CDR1 SGHVS and CDR2 FQNEAQ. V dropped 2 bases and J dropped 3 bases, with 12 bases sitting between them. This CDR3 contains 15 residues. Written as DNA, the CDR3 is TGTGCCAGCAGCTTACAAACTAGAATGACAGATACGCAGTATTTT. Translation: CASSLQTRMTDTQYF.

V and J are TRBV10-2 and TRBJ1-1, with 10 bases fitting TRBD1. J lost 2 bases, V lost 6 bases, and 3 bases had no gene match. CDR1 and CDR2 (germline): WSHSY, SAAADI. The CDR3 is 14 residues long. CDR3 in DNA: TGCGCCAGCAGCGGACAGGGGGAAAACACTGAAGCTTTCTTT. Protein sequence: CASSGQGENTEAFF.

The J gene is TRBJ1-6, the V gene TRBV7-9; D is perhaps TRBD1 (5 bases). The CDR3 length is 15 residues. V was clipped by 5 bases and J by 9 bases, with 17 bases between them. Germline loops: CDR1 SEHNR, CDR2 FQNEAQ (reference sequence). CDR3 DNA sequence: TGTGCCAGCAGCCCGGGGTGGGGGGAGATTTCACCCCTCCACTTT. It translates to CASSPGWGEISPLHF.

The table lists this clone with a count of one. The chain joins TRBV7-3 to TRBJ2-3; 9 bases line up with TRBD1. V trimming: 2 bases; J trimming: 3 bases; junction bases outside the gene matches: 3. There are 15 residues in the CDR3. Per germline, CDR1 SGHTA and CDR2 FQGTGA. CDR3 sequence (DNA): TGTGCCAGCAGCTTAGGGACAGGGAAGACAGATACGCAGTATTTT. It encodes CASSLGTGKTDTQYF.

The chain has TRBV28 and TRBJ1-4, with D perhaps TRBD1 (5 bases). With 3 bases removed from V and 0 bases from J, the gap between germline ends came to 17 bases. CDR3 length equals 18 residues. Germline values: CDR1 MDHEN, CDR2 SYDVKM. For the CDR3, the DNA is TGTGCCAGCAGTTTCCCTGGACACCTTATTGCAACTAATGAAAAACTGTTTTTT. This translates into CASSFPGHLIATNEKLFF.

This rearrangement joins TRBV10-3 to TRBJ2-5; TRBD2 matches at 10 bases. The germline V gene has CDR1 ENHRY and CDR2 SYGVKD. This CDR3 contains 16 residues. The J segment lost 5 bases and the V segment lost 0 bases, leaving 6 bases of the junction unmatched. CDR3 DNA: TGTGCCATCAGTGAGTCGCCTAGCGGGGGCGAGGAGACCCAGTACTTC. Residues: CAISESPSGGEETQYF.

This sequence joins TRBV25-1 and TRBJ1-1; tentatively, D is TRBD1 (5 bases). The ends were cut back, 8 bases at V and 5 bases at J, with 21 bases in the middle. There are 15 residues in the CDR3. CDR1 and CDR2 (germline): MGHDK, SYGVNS. CDR3 sequence: CASPRPRGIRTEAFF. CDR3 DNA: TGTGCCAGCCCCCGGCCAAGGGGCATTAGGACTGAAGCTTTCTTT.

V and J are TRBV7-9 and TRBJ1-4; TRBD1 matches at 7 bases. After removal of 5 bases from V and 7 bases from J, the junction contained 10 bases not matched to a gene. Germline CDR1 is SEHNR and CDR2 is FQNEAQ (reference sequence). The CDR3 extends over 15 amino acids. CDR3 DNA: TGTGCCAGCAGCCCCCAAAGGGGGCAGGGTGAAAAACTGTTTTTT. Translation: CASSPQRGQGEKLFF. Using reference TRBV7-9 and TRBJ1-4 for the parts outside the CDR3, the full variable domain is DTGVSQNPRHKITKRGQNVTFRCDPISEHNRLYWYRQTLGQGPEFLTYFQNEAQLEKSRLLSDRFSAERPKGSFSTLEIQRTEQGDSAMYLCASSPQRGQGEKLFFGSGTQLSVL.

A note on this clone: A much larger clone lies a single base off, so this may be a read error. The J gene is TRBJ2-3, the V gene TRBV6-2 or TRBV6-3; 9 nucleotides match TRBD1. Germline-derived CDR1 and CDR2 are MNHEY and SVGEGT. The CDR3 has 15 amino acids. Trimming at V came to 4 bases and at J to 2 bases, leaving 4 bases not matched to a gene. CDR3 in amino acids: CASSSGTGYTDTQYF. CDR3 sequence (DNA): TGTGCCAGCAGTTCCGGGACAGGGTACACAGATACGCAGTATTTT.

The genes are TRBV5-1 and TRBJ1-5; 8 bases line up with TRBD1. From germline, CDR1 is SGHRS and CDR2 YFSETQ. The CDR3 is 14 amino acids. V shed 4 bases and J 5 bases; nucleotides not matched to a gene: 5. The DNA of the CDR3 is TGCGCCAGCAGCCCGACAGGGGCCGATCAGCCCCAGCATTTT. Amino acid sequence: CASSPTGADQPQHF.

The rearrangement uses TRBV19 and TRBJ1-1; weak D call: TRBD1 (5 bases). This CDR3 is built from 13 residues. Trimming left V 4 bases short and J 0 bases short, with 6 bases between. Per germline, CDR1 LNHDA and CDR2 SQIVND (reference sequence). The CDR3 loop reads CASSRGVNTEAFF. The CDR3 DNA is TGTGCCAGTAGTAGGGGGGTGAACACTGAAGCTTTCTTT.

This chain joins TRBV19 and TRBJ1-5; perhaps TRBD1 as D (5 bases). Germline CDR1 reads LNHDA; CDR2 reads SQIVND (reference sequence). Trimming pared 7 bases from V and 2 bases from J, leaving 21 bases between. The CDR3 is 17 residues long. The CDR3 nucleotides read TGTGCCAGTAATGGGGGTCTTGGGGAGGTCGGCAATCAGCCCCAGCATTTT. Amino acid sequence: CASNGGLGEVGNQPQHF.

The chain uses TRBV6-2 or TRBV6-3 and TRBJ2-3; no clear D gene. V was shortened by 0 bases and J by 2 bases, with 6 bases between the two germline ends. The CDR3 extends over 14 amino acids. Per the germline V gene, CDR1 is MNHEY and CDR2 is SVGEGT. The CDR3 spells CASSYSAVTDTQYF. The CDR3 nucleotides read TGTGCCAGCAGTTACTCGGCTGTCACAGATACGCAGTATTTT.

This chain connects TRBV24-1 to TRBJ2-2; 9 bases agree with TRBD1. The CDR3 covers 14 residues. Looked up from germline, CDR1 is KGHDR and CDR2 is SFDVKD. V lost 6 bases to trimming and J lost 4 bases; unmatched junction nucleotides: 2. In DNA form, the CDR3 reads TGTGCCACCAGTAAGACAGGGGGCACCGGGGAGCTGTTTTTT. Residues: CATSKTGGTGELFF.

The J gene is TRBJ2-5, the V gene TRBV9; 11 bases are a match to TRBD2. Germline values: CDR1 SGDLS, CDR2 YYNGEE. This CDR3 is 16 amino acids long. The V gene end was trimmed by 3 bases and the J gene end by 2 bases; junction bases not matched to a gene: 6. CDR3 in DNA: TGTGCCAGCAGCGAAGCCCGGACTAGCGGGCAAGAGACCCAGTACTTC. Protein product: CASSEARTSGQETQYF.

The gene calls are TRBV2 and TRBJ1-4; 7 bases map to TRBD1. With 5 bases clipped from V and 5 bases from J, the junction kept 17 bases outside the gene matches. The CDR3 is 18 residues long. CDR1 and CDR2 (germline): SNHLY, FYNNEI. The DNA of the CDR3 is TGTGCCAGCAGTTTACCTCGGGACAGACCAGGATTAAATGAAAAACTGTTTTTT. Translated, it gives CASSLPRDRPGLNEKLFF.

This chain connects TRBV7-9 to TRBJ2-2; no definite D call. V was cut by 2 bases and J by 5 bases, with 3 bases left in between. Germline loops: CDR1 SEHNR, CDR2 FQNEAQ (reference sequence). CDR3 size: 12 residues. The CDR3 DNA follows: TGTGCCAGCAGCTTATCGACCGGGGAGCTGTTTTTT. Amino acids: CASSLSTGELFF.

This clone was seen a few times. The gene calls are TRBV30 and TRBJ1-2, with TRBD1 as a possible D gene (5 bases). This CDR3 contains 15 residues. The V and J ends lost 0 bases and 4 bases respectively, with 15 bases between them. From germline, CDR1 is GTSNPN and CDR2 SVGIG (reference sequence). The CDR3 sequence: CAWSVMFREGYGYTF. In DNA form, the CDR3 reads TGTGCCTGGAGTGTAATGTTCAGGGAGGGCTATGGCTACACCTTC.

The chain links TRBV19 to TRBJ1-1; D is possibly TRBD1 (5 bases). The CDR3 loop spans 15 amino acids. V was clipped by 3 bases and J by 1 base, with 12 bases between them. The V gene's germline CDR1 is LNHDA and CDR2 SQIVND (reference sequence). The CDR3 sequence: CASSILGGRNTEAFF. The CDR3 DNA reads TGTGCCAGTAGTATCCTGGGGGGGAGGAACACTGAAGCTTTCTTT. Using reference TRBV19 and TRBJ1-1 for the parts outside the CDR3, the full variable domain is DGGITQSPKYLFRKEGQNVTLSCEQNLNHDAMYWYRQDPGQGLRLIYYSQIVNDFQKGDIAEGYSVSREKKESFPLTVTSAQKNPTAFYLCASSILGGRNTEAFFGQGTRLTVV.